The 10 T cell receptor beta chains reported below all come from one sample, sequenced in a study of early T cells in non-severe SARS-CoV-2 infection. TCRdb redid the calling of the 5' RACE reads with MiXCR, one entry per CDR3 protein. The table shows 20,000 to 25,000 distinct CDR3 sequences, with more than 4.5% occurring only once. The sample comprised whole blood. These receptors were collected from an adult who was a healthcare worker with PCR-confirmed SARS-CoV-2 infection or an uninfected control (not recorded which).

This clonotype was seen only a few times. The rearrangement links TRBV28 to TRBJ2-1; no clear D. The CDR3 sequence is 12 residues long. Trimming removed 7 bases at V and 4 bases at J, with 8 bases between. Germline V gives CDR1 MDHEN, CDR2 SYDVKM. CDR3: CASKFRYNEQFF. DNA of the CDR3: TGTGCCAGCAAGTTTAGGTACAATGAGCAGTTCTTC.

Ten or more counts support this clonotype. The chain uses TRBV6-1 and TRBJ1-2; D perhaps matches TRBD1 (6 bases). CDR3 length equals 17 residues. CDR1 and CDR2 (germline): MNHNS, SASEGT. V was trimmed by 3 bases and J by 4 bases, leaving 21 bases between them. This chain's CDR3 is CASSDPPDSAFPYGYTF. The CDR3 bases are TGTGCCAGCAGTGACCCCCCGGACAGTGCGTTCCCCTATGGCTACACCTTC.

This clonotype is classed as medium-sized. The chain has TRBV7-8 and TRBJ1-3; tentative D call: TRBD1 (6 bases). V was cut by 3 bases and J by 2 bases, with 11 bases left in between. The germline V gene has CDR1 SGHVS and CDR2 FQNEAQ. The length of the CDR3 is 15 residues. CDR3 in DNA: TGTGCCAGCAGCTTCCGGACAGAAACTGGAAACACCATATATTTT. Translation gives CASSFRTETGNTIYF.

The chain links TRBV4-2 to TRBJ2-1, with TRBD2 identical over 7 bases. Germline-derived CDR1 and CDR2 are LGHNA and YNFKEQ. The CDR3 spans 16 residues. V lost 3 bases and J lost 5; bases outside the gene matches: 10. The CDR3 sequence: CASSHSPPTSNNEQFF. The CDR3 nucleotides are TGTGCCAGCAGCCACTCACCCCCGACTAGCAACAATGAGCAGTTCTTC.

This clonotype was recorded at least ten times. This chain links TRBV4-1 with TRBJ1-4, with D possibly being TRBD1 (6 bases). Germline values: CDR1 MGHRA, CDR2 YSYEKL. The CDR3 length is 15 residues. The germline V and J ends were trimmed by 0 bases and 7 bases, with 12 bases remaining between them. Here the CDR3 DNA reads TGCGCCAGCAGCCAAGATCAGGGGAGGGGTGAAAAACTGTTTTTT. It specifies CASSQDQGRGEKLFF.

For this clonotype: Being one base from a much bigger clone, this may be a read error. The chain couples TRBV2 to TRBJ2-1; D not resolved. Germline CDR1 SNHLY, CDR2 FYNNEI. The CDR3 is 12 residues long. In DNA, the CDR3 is TGTACCAGCAGTGATCCGGGCCTTGAGCAGTTCTTC. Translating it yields CTSSDPGLEQFF.

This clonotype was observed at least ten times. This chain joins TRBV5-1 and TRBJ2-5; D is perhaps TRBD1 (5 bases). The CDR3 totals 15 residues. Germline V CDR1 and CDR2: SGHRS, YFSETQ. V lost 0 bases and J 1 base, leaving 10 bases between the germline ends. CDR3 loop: CASSLAGDSQETQYF. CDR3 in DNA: TGCGCCAGCAGCTTGGCCGGAGACAGCCAAGAGACCCAGTACTTC.

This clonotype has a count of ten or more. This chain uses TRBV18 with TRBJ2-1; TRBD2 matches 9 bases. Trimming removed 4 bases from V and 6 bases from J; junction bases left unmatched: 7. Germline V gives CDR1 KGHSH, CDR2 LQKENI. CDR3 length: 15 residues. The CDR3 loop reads CASSQTSGQTNEQFF. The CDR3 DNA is TGTGCCAGCTCACAAACTAGCGGGCAGACCAATGAGCAGTTCTTC.

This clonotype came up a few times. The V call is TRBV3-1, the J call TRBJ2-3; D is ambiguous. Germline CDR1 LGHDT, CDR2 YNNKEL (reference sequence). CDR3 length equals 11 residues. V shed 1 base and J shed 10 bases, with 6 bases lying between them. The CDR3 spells CASSQAGAQYF. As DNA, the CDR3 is TGTGCCAGCAGCCAAGCTGGCGCGCAGTATTTT.

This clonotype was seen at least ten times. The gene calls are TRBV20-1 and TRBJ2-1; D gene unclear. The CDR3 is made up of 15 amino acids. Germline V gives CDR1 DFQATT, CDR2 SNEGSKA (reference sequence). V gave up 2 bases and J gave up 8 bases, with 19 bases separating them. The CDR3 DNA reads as TGCAGTGCTAGAAGGTCTAATGTGGGTTACCATGAGCAGTTCTTC. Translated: CSARRSNVGYHEQFF.